What follows are 6 T cell receptor beta chains derived from one specimen sequenced in a study of cytomegalovirus exposure and HLA in healthy donors. A multiplex PCR was run with 60 Vbeta primers and 13 Jbeta primers. Some clones are missing from TCRdb's copy, which holds only in-frame ones; the method was immunoSEQ multiplex PCR. Here the sample spans around 130,000 clones, about 74% being singletons. Material for sequencing was PBMCs. These receptors were obtained from a man aged 35 to 55 in good health and CMV-seropositive.

This rearrangement joins TRBV11-2 to TRBJ2-5; 7 bases align to TRBD2. The V segment lost 0 bases and the J segment 9 bases; nucleotides outside the gene matches: 1. CDR3 size: 12 residues. The germline V gene encodes CDR1 SGHAT and CDR2 FQNNGV. CDR3 region: CASSLEGRAQYF. DNA of the CDR3: TGTGCCAGCAGCTTAGAGGGGAGGGCCCAGTACTTC.

The genes are TRBV6-5 and TRBJ2-5; the D is unclear. Between the trimmed V and J ends, which lost 6 bases and 9 bases, there was a span of 14 bases. CDR1 and CDR2 (germline): MNHEY, SVGAGI. The CDR3 is 12 residues long. The CDR3 region has the DNA TGTGCCAGCAGCCCCGATCGCGAGGCCCAGTACTTC. Translation: CASSPDREAQYF.

The CDR3 region is CASSQSDRGQKIGELFF. The CDR3 coding sequence is TGCGCCAGCAGTCAATCTGACAGGGGGCAAAAGATCGGGGAGCTGTTTTTT. J is TRBJ2-2 and V is TRBV23-1; 10 positions agree with TRBD1. TRBV23-1 is placed among ORFs of uncertain function. Unmatched junction bases numbered 8, after V lost 0 bases and J lost 7 bases. The CDR3 is made up of 17 amino acids.

In this sample, this clone turned up once. The chain carries TRBV30 and TRBJ2-4; 7 bases map to TRBD2. CDR3 length: 13 amino acids. The ends lost 6 bases at V and 1 base at J; junction bases unmatched: 3. Germline assignment: CDR1 GTSNPN and CDR2 SVGIG (reference sequence). As DNA, the CDR3 is TGTGCCTGTGCGGGGGTCGCCAAAAACATTCAGTACTTC. Translation gives CACAGVAKNIQYF.

This clone occurred a few times. V and J are TRBV5-1 and TRBJ1-1, with D possibly TRBD1 on 5 matching bases. V was trimmed by 5 bases and J by 3 bases, leaving 14 bases between them. Germline CDR1 and CDR2: SGHRS and YFSETQ. The CDR3 totals 14 residues. As DNA, the CDR3 is TGCGCCAGCAGGGTGGGTCAGGGTTACACTGAAGCTTTCTTT. This codes for CASRVGQGYTEAFF.

The rearrangement uses TRBV9 and TRBJ1-2, with D possibly TRBD1 on 6 matching bases. The germline gives CDR1 SGDLS, CDR2 YYNGEE. This CDR3 is 15 amino acids long. Trimming stripped 0 bases from V and 2 bases from J, with 11 bases between. The CDR3 sequence is CASSVAGTGNYGYTF. For the CDR3, the DNA is TGTGCCAGCAGCGTAGCAGGAACAGGGAACTATGGCTACACCTTC.